The present TCR beta chain was sequenced within a study of beta chain features in type 1 diabetes. Trimming shortened V by 6 bases and J by 5 bases, and 14 bases separated the two germline ends. CDR3 size: 12 residues. Germline-derived CDR1 and CDR2 are SQVTM and ANQGSEA. This clone was seen a handful of times. The study reverse transcribed the entire isolated RNA, so it sequenced expressed TCRB transcripts. Clones were sequenced by immunoSEQ multiplex PCR, and TCRdb holds only the in-frame ones, with some missing. The sample includes some 250,000 clones, around a quarter seen only once; the top ten take approximately 4%.

This chain connects TRBV29-1 to TRBJ2-7, with D perhaps being TRBD1 or TRBD2 (5 bases each). Material: central memory CD4+ T cells from blood. The clonotype comes from a man in his thirties or forties in good health. CDR3 DNA sequence: TGCAGCGTGGCCCGGGGCTCAAACGAGCAGTACTTC. Encoded protein: CSVARGSNEQYF.